The 5 T cell receptor beta chains below come from one sample, sequenced in a study of CD8+ T cells in alopecia areata. cDNA reverse transcribed from extracted RNA served as the sequencing template. The assay was immunoSEQ multiplex PCR, and TCRdb's table has in-frame clones only and misses some. Among about 140,000 clones listed, roughly half were seen once. Here the sequenced sample was CD4+ T cells sorted from blood, taken at week 0. The source is a human donor with alopecia areata.

This sequence joins TRBV29-1 and TRBJ2-6; 7 positions agree with TRBD1. V dropped 3 bases and J dropped 4; count of bases not matched to a gene: 6. The CDR3 is 15 residues long. Germline V gene lookup returns CDR1 SQVTM and CDR2 ANQGSEA. CDR3 amino acids: CSVDGTAAGANVLTF. CDR3 sequence (DNA): TGCAGCGTTGACGGGACAGCGGCCGGGGCCAACGTCCTGACTTTC. Variable domain in full (rest from reference TRBV29-1 and TRBJ2-6): SAVISQKPSRDICQRGTSLTIQCQVDSQVTMMFWYRQQPGQSLTLIATANQGSEATYESGFVIDKFPISRPNLTFSTLTVSNMSPEDSSIYLCSVDGTAAGANVLTFGAGSRLTVL.

The chain employs TRBV30 and TRBJ2-5, with 9 nucleotides matching TRBD1. Trimming cost V 4 bases and J 5 bases; bases outside gene matches: 5. The CDR3 runs 13 residues. Germline CDR1 is GTSNPN and CDR2 is SVGIG (reference sequence). The CDR3 protein is CAWNRGLVETQYF. The CDR3 DNA reads TGTGCCTGGAACAGGGGGCTTGTCGAGACCCAGTACTTC.

This sequence joins TRBV15 and TRBJ2-2; D not resolved. This CDR3 contains 13 residues. CDR1 LNHNV and CDR2 YYDKDF come from the germline V gene (reference sequence). V lost 2 bases and J lost 4, with 5 bases in between. CDR3 amino acids: CATSRQRTGELFF. For the CDR3, the DNA is TGTGCCACCAGCAGACAGCGCACCGGGGAGCTGTTTTTT.

The genes are TRBV4-1 and TRBJ2-1; no firm D call. The ends were cut back, 0 bases at V and 0 bases at J, with 12 bases in the middle. Per germline, CDR1 MGHRA and CDR2 YSYEKL. The CDR3 totals 17 residues. CDR3 DNA sequence: TGCGCCAGCAGCCAAGAAGCAGCGCTTAGCTCCTACAATGAGCAGTTCTTC. The encoded protein is CASSQEAALSSYNEQFF.

This clone was recorded a few times. The gene calls are TRBV29-1 and TRBJ1-4; D is possibly TRBD1 (5 bases). The CDR3 consists of 14 residues. Trimming removed 7 bases from V and 6 bases from J, with 18 bases in between. Per the germline V gene, CDR1 is SQVTM and CDR2 is ANQGSEA. Here the CDR3 DNA reads TGCAGCGCCGGATCCCTGGCAGGGCATGAAAAACTGTTTTTT. Translating it yields CSAGSLAGHEKLFF. Supplemented by reference TRBV29-1 and TRBJ1-4, the full variable domain reads SAVISQKPSRDICQRGTSLTIQCQVDSQVTMMFWYRQQPGQSLTLIATANQGSEATYESGFVIDKFPISRPNLTFSTLTVSNMSPEDSSIYLCSAGSLAGHEKLFFGSGTQLSVL.